This T cell receptor (beta chain) was documented in a study of PD-1 blockade in classical Hodgkin lymphoma (dated by TCRdb to 2020 to 2021). About the full investigation: Nivolumab dosing was 3 mg/kg intravenously every 2 weeks, continuing until either disease progression or unacceptable toxicity. A peripheral blood immune signature of response to PD-1 blockade in classical Hodgkin lymphoma was defined using TCR beta sequencing and CyTOF. Beyond this particular receptor, the publication reports: Among trial patients, those achieving complete response had baseline diversity similar to that of newly diagnosed patients, while diversity was significantly lower in partial responders and progressors. Patients starting nivolumab less than 1 year after ASCT had lower diversity and were excluded from later analyses to avoid confounding by immune reconstitution. The study covered only a single clinical trial cohort, and the causes of the repertoire differences, possibly disease activity or prior therapy, were still not defined. By C4D1, a significant rise was seen in CD4+ TCR diversity but not in CD8+ TCR diversity (p=0.0027 vs p=0.16), and the rise was most apparent among complete responders (p=0.02). Newly diagnosed patients were reported to have lower baseline TCR diversity than healthy donors, and relapsed/refractory patients were reported to have lower baseline TCR diversity still.

In light of the paper, this sample's time point label describes: cycle 4 day 1 (C4D1), after 5 to 7 weeks of nivolumab. All trial patients had relapsed after autologous stem cell transplantation, with cohorts A, B and C differing in prior brentuximab vedotin exposure. Using a Miltenyi CD8+ T cell isolation kit, CD8+ T cells were purified from thawed PBMCs through magnetic negative selection. The trial cohort was composed of around 60 patients with relapsed/refractory classical Hodgkin lymphoma, for whom complete response, partial response or progressive disease was recorded as best overall response. Trial patients were treated with single-agent nivolumab in the multi-cohort phase II CheckMate 205 trial. An independent review committee assessed best overall response by applying the 2007 International Working Group response criteria. PBMCs from the trial were collected at three points: immediately before nivolumab initiation (C1D1), and during therapy at cycle 2 day 1 and cycle 4 day 1. After peripheral blood was drawn into 8 mL Vacutainer Cell Preparation Tubes, PBMCs were isolated by centrifugation and then cryopreserved. Purified CD4+ and CD8+ fractions were prepared only for cases in which an additional PBMC sample was available. Magnetically labelled cells were removed on LS columns in a quadroMACS separator, and the flow-through was collected as the purified fraction.

The Qiagen DNeasy kit was used to extract genomic DNA both from unsorted PBMCs and from the negatively selected CD4+ and CD8+ fractions. Amplification of TCR beta CDR3 regions was done by immunoSEQ multiplex PCR with primers that anneal to V and J segments. A synthetic immune receptor repertoire was used to minimize amplification bias, and any residual bias was removed computationally once sequencing was done. In the source study's methods: Custom Python scripts were used to quantify repertoire diversity as the Shannon entropy index. Unsorted, CD4+ and CD8+ repertoires were examined separately, except in combined analyses, for which CD4+ and CD8+ sequences were merged in silico. Clonal expansion was defined as a frequency increase of at least 2-fold after treatment compared with C1D1, and clones undetected at baseline were assigned a pseudocount of 0.5. Clones with 0 or 1 copy at C1D1 were classified as singleton clones, and clones with 2 or more copies were classified as non-singleton clones. Clones expanded in unsorted samples were annotated as CD4+, CD8+ or unknown by matching protein sequences in sorted samples from the same patient. Wilcoxon tests on paired samples were used to test changes in diversity from C1D1 to C4D1. TCRdb obtained this table from immuneACCESS and retained in-frame rearrangements with V and J assigned. These tables miss some clones; where compared with another copy, unresolved V genes account for less than half of the shortfall, and the remainder is unexplained. V and J calls and clone size are given by that table; D and trimming were obtained from the DNA. This sample holds about 10,000 clones; approximately 74% were observed only once. Of the sample, 10% falls within the top ten clones.

In its sample, this clone was seen a few times. What antigen it recognizes has not been identified. Base qualities are missing; no much larger clone stands one base away. V is clipped by 0 bases and J by 6 bases, and the sequence between their germline boundaries is 12 bases long. Including the terminal cysteine and phenylalanine, the CDR3 comprises 15 residues. Just the 45-base CDR3 DNA is kept, in frame starting at base 1. The germline V gene supplies CDR1 KGHSY and CDR2 FQNENV. The sample consisted of CD8+ T cells from blood, taken before the fourth cycle of nivolumab. The TCR comes from a human donor with classical Hodgkin lymphoma. The receptor chain draws on TRBV16 and TRBJ1-5, and perhaps TRBD1 as D gene, on 5 matching bases. The CDR3 region: CASSQSGEGGQPQHF. Here is the DNA: TGTGCCAGCAGCCAATCGGGGGAGGGAGGTCAGCCCCAGCATTTT. The entire variable domain, with the stretches around the CDR3 drawn from the reference TRBV16 and TRBJ1-5 proteins, is GEEVAQTPKHLVRGEGQKAKLYCAPIKGHSYVFWYQQVLKNEFKFLISFQNENVFDETGMPKERFSAKCLPNSPCSLEIQATKLEDSAVYFCASSQSGEGGQPQHFGDGTRLSIL.